A selection of T cell receptor beta chains follows, all from one sample in a study of T cell responses to AZD1222 COVID-19 vaccine. Generated by immunoSEQ multiplex PCR, the TCRdb table keeps only in-frame clones and is missing some. The repertoire holds some 150,000 clones, with 90% as singletons. Sequencing was performed on peripheral blood, taken on day 0 of AZD1222 vaccination. These receptors came from an adult in good health. Each CDR3 is given with its conserved first and last residue. A D gene is named only where the DNA matches it firmly. Rows may omit the clone size; those that give it use once, few, many or a size class.

cdr3_length j_call v_call clone_size d_call cdr3_aa cdr3_nt
15 TRBJ1-6 TRBV21-1 - - CASSKGGSLNSPLHF TGTGCCAGCAGCAAAGGGGGATCTCTTAATTCACCCCTCCACTTT
15 TRBJ2-2 TRBV18 - - CASSPEGQGTGELFF TGTGCCAGCTCACCGGAAGGGCAGGGGACCGGGGAGCTGTTTTTT
15 TRBJ2-2 TRBV5-1 - - CASSLIRVGTGELFF TGCGCCAGCAGCTTGATCAGGGTCGGGACCGGGGAGCTGTTTTTT
15 TRBJ2-1 TRBV7-3 - TRBD2 CASSLGLAARNEQFF TGTGCCAGCAGCTTAGGGCTAGCGGCTAGAAATGAGCAGTTCTTC
13 TRBJ1-5 TRBV28 - - CASSETYSGSQHF TGTGCCAGCAGTGAAACTTATTCGGGGTCCCAGCATTTT
15 TRBJ2-1 TRBV4-3 - TRBD2 CASSPLAGGYNEQFF TGCGCCAGCAGCCCTCTAGCGGGAGGCTACAATGAGCAGTTCTTC
14 TRBJ2-1 TRBV9 - - CASSVGGPNEEQFF TGTGCCAGCAGCGTAGGGGGGCCAAATGAAGAGCAGTTCTTC
15 TRBJ2-3 TRBV27 - - CASSGLPGTTDTQYF TGTGCCAGTTCAGGGCTGCCAGGAACCACAGATACGCAGTATTTT
13 TRBJ2-5 TRBV28 - - CASSLNQPETQYF TGTGCCAGCAGTTTGAACCAACCAGAGACCCAGTACTTC
17 TRBJ2-7 TRBV4-1 few - CASSQWDGFGPSREQYF TGCGCCAGCAGCCAGTGGGATGGATTCGGGCCAAGTCGCGAGCAGTACTTC
18 TRBJ2-1 TRBV4-1 - - CASSQVPVGTPLYNEQFF TGCGCCAGCAGCCAAGTACCGGTCGGGACACCTCTTTACAATGAGCAGTTCTTC
18 TRBJ2-7 TRBV4-1 - TRBD1 CASSPTDFIGGARYEQYF TGCGCCAGCAGCCCTACTGATTTTATAGGGGGCGCCAGGTACGAGCAGTACTTC
14 TRBJ2-7 TRBV6-5 - - CASGGDPRPYEQYF TGTGCCTCAGGGGGGGATCCGCGGCCCTACGAGCAGTACTTC
14 TRBJ1-1 TRBV27 - - CASRAVAVNTEAFF TGTGCCAGCAGGGCAGTGGCAGTGAACACTGAAGCTTTCTTT
15 TRBJ1-4 TRBV28 - - CASSSRGQTNEKLFF TGTGCCAGCAGTTCCCGGGGGCAAACTAATGAAAAACTGTTTTTT
15 TRBJ2-5 TRBV10-3 - TRBD1 CAIGKTGDGSGTQYF TGTGCCATCGGAAAGACAGGGGACGGATCCGGGACCCAGTACTTC
16 TRBJ2-2 TRBV21-1 - - CASSPPGQLNTGELFF TGTGCCAGCAGCCCCCCGGGACAGCTAAACACCGGGGAGCTGTTTTTT
18 TRBJ2-1 TRBV27 - TRBD2 CASSLLGLAGGDYNEQFF TGTGCCAGCAGTTTATTAGGACTAGCGGGAGGGGACTACAATGAGCAGTTCTTC
13 TRBJ2-7 TRBV10-3 - - CAISEKLSYEQYF TGTGCCATCAGTGAGAAGCTATCCTACGAGCAGTACTTC
16 TRBJ2-7 TRBV29-1 - - CSVEESRVAGAHEQYF TGCAGCGTTGAAGAGTCCCGAGTTGCGGGGGCCCACGAGCAGTACTTC
15 TRBJ2-1 TRBV9 - TRBD2 CASSTGAGAYNEQFF TGTGCCAGCAGCACTGGAGCGGGAGCCTACAATGAGCAGTTCTTC
16 TRBJ2-7 TRBV6-2/TRBV6-3 once TRBD2 CASSYSRREGSYEQYF TGTGCCAGCAGTTACTCCCGGCGGGAGGGATCCTACGAGCAGTACTTC
12 TRBJ2-1 TRBV2 - - CASSLAENEQFF TGTGCCAGCAGTTTGGCGGAAAATGAGCAGTTCTTC
12 TRBJ2-7 TRBV3-1/TRBV3-2 - TRBD2 CASSPGLARQYF TGTGCCAGCAGCCCGGGACTAGCGCGCCAGTACTTC
18 TRBJ2-3 TRBV21-1 - - CASSKALSLAGTTDTQYF TGTGCCAGCAGCAAAGCGCTTTCACTAGCGGGTACCACAGATACGCAGTATTTT
17 TRBJ2-3 TRBV7-9 - - CASSSSVRGAGTDTQYF TGTGCCAGCAGCTCCTCCGTTAGGGGCGCAGGGACAGATACGCAGTATTTT
12 TRBJ2-7 TRBV19 - - CASSFGDYEQYF TGTGCCAGTAGTTTCGGGGACTACGAGCAGTACTTC
15 TRBJ2-3 TRBV19 - - CASSPGTASTDTQYF TGTGCCAGTAGTCCAGGGACCGCTAGCACAGATACGCAGTATTTT
12 TRBJ2-7 TRBV10-3 - - CAISERTYEQYF TGTGCCATCAGTGAACGGACCTACGAGCAGTACTTC
13 TRBJ1-1 TRBV10-3 - TRBD1 CATLGTENTEAFF TGTGCCACCCTCGGGACAGAGAACACTGAAGCTTTCTTT
16 TRBJ1-6 TRBV28 once TRBD1 CASSRHQGQSNSPLHF TGTGCCAGCAGTCGCCACCAGGGACAGTCAAATTCACCCCTCCACTTT
15 TRBJ2-7 TRBV5-4 - - CASSLVPDSHNEQYF TGTGCCAGCAGCTTGGTCCCCGATTCACACAACGAGCAGTACTTC
13 TRBJ2-1 TRBV27 - TRBD2 CASSLFPGGEQFF TGTGCCAGCAGTTTATTTCCGGGAGGTGAGCAGTTCTTC
15 TRBJ2-7 TRBV27 once - CASSLNFQGGYEQYF TGTGCCAGCAGTTTAAATTTCCAGGGGGGCTACGAGCAGTACTTC
15 TRBJ2-7 TRBV28 once TRBD1 CASGYPGQGFVGGYF TGTGCCAGCGGTTATCCGGGACAGGGGTTCGTTGGGGGGTACTTC
16 TRBJ2-3 TRBV7-2 - TRBD2 CASSPRTSGITDTQYF TGTGCCAGCAGCCCCCGGACTAGCGGAATCACAGATACGCAGTATTTT
16 TRBJ2-2 TRBV10-3 - - CAISETGTANTGELFF TGTGCCATCAGTGAGACCGGGACTGCGAACACCGGGGAGCTGTTTTTT
14 TRBJ1-2 TRBV6-2/TRBV6-3 - - CASSYARGSDGYTF TGTGCCAGCAGTTACGCCAGGGGTAGTGATGGCTACACCTTC
11 TRBJ1-2 TRBV28 - - CASSRPYGYTF TGTGCCAGCAGCCGCCCCTATGGCTACACCTTC
13 TRBJ2-5 TRBV13 - - CASSQLGSETQYF TGTGCCAGCAGCCAGCTGGGGTCGGAGACCCAGTACTTC
17 TRBJ1-5 TRBV19 - - CASRSLRGSEGNQPQHF TGTGCCAGTCGATCTTTGCGAGGGTCTGAAGGCAATCAGCCCCAGCATTTT
16 TRBJ2-6 TRBV6-2/TRBV6-3 - - CASNPQGQGGANVLTF TGTGCCAGCAACCCGCAGGGGCAGGGTGGGGCCAACGTCCTGACTTTC
14 TRBJ1-1 TRBV28 - - CASSRAGVNTEAFF TGTGCCAGCAGTCGTGCAGGGGTGAACACTGAAGCTTTCTTT
13 TRBJ2-2 TRBV19 - - CASSMGSPGELFF TGTGCCAGTAGTATGGGGTCCCCCGGGGAGCTGTTTTTT
14 TRBJ1-1 TRBV7-2 - - CASSLVGINTEAFF TGTGCCAGCAGCTTAGTAGGGATAAACACTGAAGCTTTCTTT
14 TRBJ2-7 TRBV4-3 - - CASSQVAASYEQYF TGCGCCAGCAGCCAAGTAGCGGCATCCTACGAGCAGTACTTC
18 TRBJ2-1 TRBV5-6 - TRBD2 CASSLGLAGIQTYNEQFF TGTGCCAGCAGCTTGGGGCTAGCGGGCATACAAACTTACAATGAGCAGTTCTTC
12 TRBJ1-2 TRBV27 - - CASSKSGYGYTF TGTGCCAGCAGCAAGTCAGGCTATGGCTACACCTTC
13 TRBJ1-4 TRBV24-1 - TRBD1 CATSAGTGEKLFF TGTGCCACCAGTGCGGGTACAGGGGAGAAACTGTTTTTT
14 TRBJ1-1 TRBV30 few TRBD1 CAWSNRGQDTEAFF TGTGCCTGGAGTAATAGAGGACAGGACACTGAAGCTTTCTTT
12 TRBJ2-2 TRBV7-7 - - CASSQFPGELFF TGTGCTAGCAGCCAGTTCCCCGGGGAGCTGTTTTTT
18 TRBJ2-1 TRBV25-1 - TRBD2 CASSGQLAGGASYNEQFF TGTGCCAGCAGTGGGCAACTAGCGGGAGGCGCCTCCTACAATGAGCAGTTCTTC
17 TRBJ1-3 TRBV4-3 - - CASSQDLVGGSGNTIYF TGCGCCAGCAGCCAAGATCTGGTCGGAGGCTCTGGAAACACCATATATTTT
18 TRBJ2-5 TRBV4-3 - - CASSQVVWTDSTGGTQYF TGCGCCAGCAGCCAAGTAGTCTGGACGGATTCAACCGGGGGGACCCAGTACTTC
13 TRBJ2-1 TRBV18 medium-sized - CASSPSSGSEQFF TGTGCCAGCTCACCTTCCTCCGGAAGTGAGCAGTTCTTC
16 TRBJ1-4 TRBV7-6 - TRBD1 CASSLDSGGYNEKLFF TGTGCCAGCAGCTTAGACTCAGGGGGCTATAATGAAAAACTGTTTTTT